Below, 9 T cell receptor beta chains from the same sample are listed, as sequenced in a study of beta chain features in type 1 diabetes. General study results and limits: For Type 1 diabetes patients, all four CD4+ subsets carried TCRB CDR3s that were moderately but significantly shorter.

The isolated RNA, all of it, was reverse transcribed, so expressed TCRB transcripts were what got sequenced. Here immunoSEQ multiplex PCR was the method, and the copy in TCRdb shows in-frame clones only, minus some. The data show 640,000 or so clones, roughly 13% seen once. No antigen has been assigned to these receptors. Sample: naive CD4+ T cells from blood. The receptors shown here come from a young man with type 1 diabetes.

The table lists this clone with a few counts. The rearrangement links TRBV6-5 to TRBJ1-1; D not resolved. Germline loops: CDR1 MNHEY, CDR2 SVGAGI. CDR3 length: 13 amino acids. V was clipped by 2 bases and J by 1 base, with 5 bases between them. The CDR3: CASSYQQNTEAFF. DNA of the CDR3: TGTGCCAGCAGTTACCAACAGAACACTGAAGCTTTCTTT.

The sample holds a few counts of this clone. The chain joins TRBV6-6 to TRBJ2-6, with D unresolved. The germline CDR1 and CDR2 sequences are MNHNY and SVGAGI (reference sequence). V lost 7 bases and J lost 0, with 10 bases in between. The length of the CDR3 is 15 residues. The CDR3 DNA reads TGTGCCAGCAATGGGCTTTCCTCTGGGGCCAACGTCCTGACTTTC. Its protein is CASNGLSSGANVLTF.

A few counts support this clone. V is TRBV29-1 and J is TRBJ2-3, with D unclear. Per germline, CDR1 SQVTM and CDR2 ANQGSEA. V was pared by 8 bases and J by 0 bases, with 18 bases between. The CDR3 has 15 residues. CDR3: CSLKGPYDSTDTQYF. The CDR3 region has the DNA TGCAGCCTCAAAGGGCCTTACGATAGCACAGATACGCAGTATTTT.

The CDR3 nucleotides are TGTGCCAGCAGCTTAAATCGCGGGGATCAGCCCCAGCATTTT. Its protein product is CASSLNRGDQPQHF. The rearrangement links TRBV7-6 to TRBJ1-5; D gene unclear. The CDR3 covers 14 residues. From germline, CDR1 is SGHVS and CDR2 FNYEAQ. The ends were cut back, 2 bases at V and 5 bases at J, with 10 bases in the middle.

V is TRBV6-6 and J is TRBJ1-2, with 7 bases matching TRBD1. The germline V gene encodes CDR1 MNHNY and CDR2 SVGAGI (reference sequence). Trimming removed 8 bases from V and 11 bases from J; junction bases left unmatched: 5. The CDR3 extends over 10 amino acids. CDR3 bases: TGTGCCAGCCAGGGGGAGGGGTACACCTTC. Its translation: CASQGEGYTF.

The CDR3, as DNA: TGTGCCAGCAGCTTAGATCCAGGTTACAATGAGCAGTTCTTC. Amino acid sequence: CASSLDPGYNEQFF. V and J are TRBV11-3 and TRBJ2-1; D call uncertain. This CDR3 region has 14 residues. The germline CDR1 and CDR2 sequences are SGHNT and YENEEA. V gave up 0 bases and J gave up 4 bases, with 7 bases separating them.

This chain links TRBV4-2 with TRBJ2-5; 12 positions match TRBD2. V shed 1 base, J shed 9 bases, and the junction held 3 bases outside the gene matches. CDR1 is LGHNA, CDR2 YNFKEQ, per germline. The CDR3 is 14 amino acids. CDR3 region: CASSQASGGAAQYF. CDR3 nucleotide sequence: TGTGCCAGCAGCCAAGCTAGCGGGGGGGCGGCCCAGTACTTC.

The table lists this clone with a few counts. V usage is TRBV7-2 and J usage is TRBJ2-3; D might be TRBD2 (6 bases). The V and J ends lost 10 bases and 1 base respectively, with 9 bases between them. Germline CDR1 SGHTA, CDR2 FQGNSA. The CDR3 runs to 12 residues. CDR3 protein: CATPGGTDTQYF. DNA of the CDR3: TGTGCCACTCCGGGGGGCACAGATACGCAGTATTTT.

This clone was seen more than once but under ten times. Here the CDR3 reads CAWRAPGGDQPQHF. The CDR3 DNA reads as TGTGCCTGGAGGGCCCCTGGGGGAGATCAGCCCCAGCATTTT. This sequence joins TRBV30 and TRBJ1-5; TRBD1 might be the D (5 bases). The CDR3 sequence is 14 residues long. Per germline, CDR1 GTSNPN and CDR2 SVGIG (reference sequence). V gave up 3 bases and J gave up 5 bases, with 14 bases separating them.